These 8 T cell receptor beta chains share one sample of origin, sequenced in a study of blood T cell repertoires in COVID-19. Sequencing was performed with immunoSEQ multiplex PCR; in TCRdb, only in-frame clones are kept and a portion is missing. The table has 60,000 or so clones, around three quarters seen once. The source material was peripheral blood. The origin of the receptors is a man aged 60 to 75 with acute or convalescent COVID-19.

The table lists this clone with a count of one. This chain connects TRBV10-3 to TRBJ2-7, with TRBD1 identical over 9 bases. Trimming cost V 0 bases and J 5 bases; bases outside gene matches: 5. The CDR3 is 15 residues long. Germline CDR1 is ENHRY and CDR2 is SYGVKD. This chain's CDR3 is CAISESTGGTNEQYF. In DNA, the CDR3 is TGTGCCATCAGTGAGTCCACAGGGGGCACAAACGAGCAGTACTTC.

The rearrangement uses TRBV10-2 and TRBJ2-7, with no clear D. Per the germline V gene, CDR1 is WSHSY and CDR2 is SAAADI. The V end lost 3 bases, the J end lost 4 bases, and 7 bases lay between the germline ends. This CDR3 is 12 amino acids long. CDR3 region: CASSEWSYEQYF. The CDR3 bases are TGCGCCAGCAGTGAATGGAGTTACGAGCAGTACTTC.

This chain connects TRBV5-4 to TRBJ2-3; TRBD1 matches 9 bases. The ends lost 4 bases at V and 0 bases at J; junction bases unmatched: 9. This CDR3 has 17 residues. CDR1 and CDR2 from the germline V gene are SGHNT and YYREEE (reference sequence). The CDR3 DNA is TGTGCCAGCAGCCCGACCTCCGGGACAGGGAGCACAGATACGCAGTATTTT. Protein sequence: CASSPTSGTGSTDTQYF.

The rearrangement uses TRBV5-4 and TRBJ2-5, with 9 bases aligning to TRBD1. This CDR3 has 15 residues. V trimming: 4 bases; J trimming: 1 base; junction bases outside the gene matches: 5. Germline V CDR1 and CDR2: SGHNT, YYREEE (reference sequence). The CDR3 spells CASSPTGGAQETQYF. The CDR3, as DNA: TGTGCCAGCAGCCCGACAGGGGGTGCCCAAGAGACCCAGTACTTC.

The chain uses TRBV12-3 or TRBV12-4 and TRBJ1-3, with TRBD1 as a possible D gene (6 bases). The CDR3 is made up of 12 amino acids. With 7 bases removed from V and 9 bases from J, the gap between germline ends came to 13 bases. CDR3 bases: TGTGCCAGCAAACAGGGCTTGAGCACCATATATTTT. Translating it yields CASKQGLSTIYF.

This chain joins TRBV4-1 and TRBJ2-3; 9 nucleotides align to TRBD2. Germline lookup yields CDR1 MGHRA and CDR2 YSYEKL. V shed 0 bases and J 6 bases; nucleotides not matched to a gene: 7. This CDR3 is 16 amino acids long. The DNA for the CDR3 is TGCGCCAGCAGCCAAGATCGAAGCGGGGGGTGGGATACGCAGTATTTT. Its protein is CASSQDRSGGWDTQYF.

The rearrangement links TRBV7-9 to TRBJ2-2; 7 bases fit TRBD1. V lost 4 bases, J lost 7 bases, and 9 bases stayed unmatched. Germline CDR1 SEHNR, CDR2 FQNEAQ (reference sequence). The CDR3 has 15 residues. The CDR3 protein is CASSSETGFVGELFF. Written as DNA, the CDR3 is TGTGCCAGCAGCTCCGAGACAGGGTTCGTCGGGGAGCTGTTTTTT. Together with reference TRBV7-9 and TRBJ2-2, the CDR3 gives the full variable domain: DTGVSQNPRHKITKRGQNVTFRCDPISEHNRLYWYRQTLGQGPEFLTYFQNEAQLEKSRLLSDRFSAERPKGSFSTLEIQRTEQGDSAMYLCASSSETGFVGELFFGEGSRLTVL.

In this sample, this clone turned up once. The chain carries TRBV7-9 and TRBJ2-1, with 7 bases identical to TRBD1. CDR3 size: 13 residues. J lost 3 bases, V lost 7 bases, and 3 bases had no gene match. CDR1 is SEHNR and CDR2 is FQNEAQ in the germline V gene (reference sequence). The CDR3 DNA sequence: TGTGCCAGCACCGGGACAGTCTACAATGAGCAGTTCTTC. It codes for CASTGTVYNEQFF.